This record covers a single T cell receptor (beta chain). This record belongs to a study of memory CD8 T cells in hepatitis C reinfection. Turning to the study itself: After reinfection, a couple of primary-infection resolvers became chronically infected. Samples late or after reinfection came 12 to 24 weeks post-detection.

Method: immunoSEQ multiplex PCR; TCRdb's copy keeps in-frame clones and lacks some. The sample has approximately 46,000 clones; approximately 92% are singletons. This sample's time point: late/post reinfection, 12 to 24 weeks after detection. The sorted cells went straight to TCR sequencing with no prior in vitro expansion. A couple of donors provided sorted CD3+ CD8+ CD45RO- naive CD8 T cells at all three reinfection time points. The junction had 4 bases not matched to a gene; V was cut back by 3 bases and J by 0 bases. Germline CDR1 is LNHDA and CDR2 is SQIVND (reference sequence). The CDR3 spans 15 residues.

The sequenced material came from naive CD8+ T cells sorted from blood. This receptor was identified in a man aged 18 to 29 with hepatitis C virus infection. This chain joins TRBV19 and TRBJ1-2, with 7 bases aligning to TRBD1. The CDR3 reads CASSMGDSPNYGYTF. The CDR3 coding sequence is TGTGCCAGTAGTATGGGGGACAGCCCTAACTATGGCTACACCTTC.